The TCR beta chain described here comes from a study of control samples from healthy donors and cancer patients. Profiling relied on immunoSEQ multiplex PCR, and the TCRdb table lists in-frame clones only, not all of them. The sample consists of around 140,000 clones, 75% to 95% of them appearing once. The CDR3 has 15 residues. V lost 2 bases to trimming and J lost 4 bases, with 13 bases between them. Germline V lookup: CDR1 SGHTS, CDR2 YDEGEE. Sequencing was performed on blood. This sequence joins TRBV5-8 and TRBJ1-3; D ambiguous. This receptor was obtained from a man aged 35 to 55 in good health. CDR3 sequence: CASSLLHSGGNTIYF. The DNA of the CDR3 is TGTGCCAGCAGCTTACTACACAGCGGAGGAAACACCATATATTTT.